This passage covers 14 T cell receptor beta chains from one sample sequenced in a study of cytotoxic CD8 clonotypes in ibrutinib-treated CLL. The method was immunoSEQ multiplex PCR; TCRdb's version includes in-frame clones alone and lacks a portion of them. Among 150,000 or so clones listed, about 84% were seen once. Sequencing was performed on PBMCs, taken after 36 months of ibrutinib treatment. Receptor source: a human donor with chronic lymphocytic leukemia.

The V gene is TRBV4-2, the J gene TRBJ2-1; 10 bases agree with TRBD2. V was pared by 3 bases and J by 2 bases, with 7 bases of the junction left unmatched. This CDR3 spans 17 amino acids. Germline V gene sequence: CDR1 LGHNA, CDR2 YNFKEQ. DNA for the CDR3: TGTGCCAGCAGCCAGCGATCTAGCGGGGGAACCTACAATGAGCAGTTCTTC. Its translation: CASSQRSSGGTYNEQFF.

The CDR3 reads CASSEPSGNTIYF. The DNA of the CDR3 is TGTGCCAGCAGCGAACCTTCTGGAAACACCATATATTTT. This sequence joins TRBV9 and TRBJ1-3; no firm D call. V lost 3 bases and J 1 base, leaving 5 bases between the germline ends. The CDR3 contains 13 residues. The germline V gene has CDR1 SGDLS and CDR2 YYNGEE.

This clone was recorded only once. The V gene is TRBV10-3, the J gene TRBJ2-2, with 7 bases lining up with TRBD1. Trimming cost V 6 bases and J 3 bases; bases outside gene matches: 10. The germline V gene encodes CDR1 ENHRY and CDR2 SYGVKD. The CDR3 runs 16 residues. Here the CDR3 reads CAIRLLTGQYTGELFF. The DNA for the CDR3 is TGTGCCATCAGGCTGTTGACGGGACAGTACACCGGGGAGCTGTTTTTT.

The CDR3 DNA is TGTGCCAGCAGCGTAGACGGTCAGTACGAGCAGTACTTC. Its translation is CASSVDGQYEQYF. The rearrangement joins TRBV9 to TRBJ2-7; D gene unclear. The CDR3 contains 13 residues. Trimming took off 0 bases at V and 4 bases at J, with 8 bases between the two ends. The germline V gene has CDR1 SGDLS and CDR2 YYNGEE.

The rearrangement joins TRBV5-4 to TRBJ1-3, with 7 bases aligning to TRBD1. Looked up from germline, CDR1 is SGHNT and CDR2 is YYREEE (reference sequence). The V and J ends lost 0 bases and 4 bases, in that order; junction bases with no gene match: 1. This CDR3 contains 14 residues. CDR3 loop: CASSLDRGGNTIYF. In DNA, the CDR3 is TGTGCCAGCAGCTTGGACAGGGGCGGAAACACCATATATTTT.

The CDR3 DNA sequence: TGTGCCAGCAGCTTAGCGGGGGACTACTACAATGAGCAGTTCTTC. Its translation: CASSLAGDYYNEQFF. The genes are TRBV7-9 and TRBJ2-1, with 7 bases identical to TRBD2. V was clipped by 0 bases and J by 3 bases; unmatched bases: 2. The CDR3 extends over 15 amino acids. Germline values: CDR1 SEHNR, CDR2 FQNEAQ (reference sequence).

As for this clone: The sample carries other DNA sequences with the same CDR3. The V call is TRBV5-1, the J call TRBJ1-1, with D uncertain. The V gene's germline CDR1 is SGHRS and CDR2 YFSETQ. V lost 0 bases and J 5 bases, leaving 8 bases between the germline ends. The CDR3 is 13 amino acids. CDR3 nucleotide sequence: TGCGCCAGCAGCTTGGTCGGGGATACTGAAGCTTTCTTT. It is translated as CASSLVGDTEAFF.

Notes on this clone: Other DNA sequences of this sample code for an identical CDR3. V usage is TRBV9 and J usage is TRBJ2-3, with D possibly being TRBD2 (6 bases). Trimming left V 0 bases short and J 0 bases short, with 8 bases between. CDR3 length: 15 amino acids. CDR1 SGDLS and CDR2 YYNGEE come from the germline V gene. CDR3 sequence reads: CASSVAGGSTDTQYF. Here the CDR3 DNA reads TGTGCCAGCAGCGTAGCTGGAGGGAGCACAGATACGCAGTATTTT.

This sequence joins TRBV28 and TRBJ1-2; D possibly corresponds to TRBD1 (5 bases). Between the trimmed V and J ends, which lost 3 bases and 2 bases, there was a span of 10 bases. Germline CDR1 is MDHEN and CDR2 is SYDVKM. CDR3 length equals 14 residues. CDR3 residues: CASSFSSGNYGYTF. The CDR3 nucleotides read TGTGCCAGCAGTTTCTCTTCAGGGAACTATGGCTACACCTTC.

To note about this clone: Mismatch with germline at one junction end may stem from a read error. The genes are TRBV6-1 and TRBJ2-2; D not certain. The CDR3 covers 13 residues. CDR1 and CDR2 from the germline V gene are MNHNS and SASEGT. CDR3 residues: CASTRPNTGELFF. CDR3 in DNA: TGTGCCAGCACACGGCCGAATACCGGGGAGCTGTTTTTT.

J is TRBJ2-2 and V is TRBV6-1, with TRBD1 matching 9 bases. This CDR3 is built from 15 residues. Germline V gives CDR1 MNHNS, CDR2 SASEGT. The trim removed 4 bases at V and 7 bases at J, leaving 7 bases unmatched. CDR3 DNA: TGTGCCAGCAGTGGAAACAGGGGGCGAGACGGGGAGCTGTTTTTT. Its translation is CASSGNRGRDGELFF.

As for this clone: No DNA is shown, since the ends of the CDR3 on it are uncertain; the CDR3 is the one TCRdb lists. The rearrangement uses TRBV21-1 and TRBJ1-5. TRBV21-1 is reported as a pseudogene. The CDR3 contains 14 residues when both ends are counted. CDR3 amino acids: CARWGAGSKGPQHF.

The V call is TRBV5-4, the J call TRBJ2-7; D is uncertain. This CDR3 region has 13 residues. Germline V lookup: CDR1 SGHNT, CDR2 YYREEE (reference sequence). Trimming took 3 bases from V and 4 from J, leaving 11 bases between them. The CDR3 region has the DNA TGTGCCAGCAGCTCGCCGGACCTGTACGAGCAGTACTTC. This encodes CASSSPDLYEQYF.

The CDR3 sequence is CASSYGFGEQYF. The CDR3 DNA reads as TGTGCCAGCAGCTACGGATTCGGCGAGCAGTACTTC. The V gene is TRBV6-5, the J gene TRBJ2-7; D remains unclear. The CDR3 sequence is 12 residues long. The V gene lost 6 bases and the J gene lost 6 bases, with 12 bases spanning the gap. Germline-derived CDR1 and CDR2 are MNHEY and SVGAGI.